This T cell receptor (beta chain) is from a study of T cell repertoires in cytomegalovirus infection. Whole-study context: Both a matching HLA type and CMV infection were indicated by public TCR beta signatures.

TCRdb reanalysed the reads using MiXCR and keeps one entry per CDR3 protein. Of approximately 500,000 distinct CDR3 sequences in the sample, more than 20% were seen once. The V gene lost 1 base and the J gene lost 6 bases, with 9 bases spanning the gap. Germline V CDR1 and CDR2: SGHTA, FQGTGA. The CDR3 loop spans 14 amino acids. The receptor comes from a human donor in good health (CMV status not recorded). Some clones in this sample may be carry-over from other donors' samples. The specimen sequenced was PBMCs. The gene calls are TRBV7-3 and TRBJ2-2, with D unresolved. CDR3 DNA: TGTGCCAGCAGCTTAATTGTTGGGGCCGGGGAGCTGTTTTTT. This sequence encodes CASSLIVGAGELFF.